The 5 T cell receptor beta chains below all came from one sample that was sequenced in a study of T cells expressing NK-cell markers. TCRdb re-called the 5' RACE reads; every CDR3 protein appears as one record, without DNA. The listing contains a few hundred thousand distinct CDR3 sequences. The sequencing sample was made of blood T cells: a sorted CD56 or NKG2C T cell subset, CD4+ or CD8+ T cells, or bulk PBMC T cells (not recorded which). These receptors were taken from a young man in good health.

The chain couples TRBV12-3 or TRBV12-4 to TRBJ2-1; no DNA is available, so the TRBD1 call from TCRdb remains unchecked. This CDR3 contains 13 residues. CDR3: CASSPDPNNEQFF.

The chain is built from TRBV6-5 and TRBJ1-1; TCRdb gives TRBD1 as the D gene, but with no DNA this cannot be confirmed. From germline, CDR1 is MNHEY and CDR2 SVGAGI. The CDR3 consists of 15 residues. The CDR3 protein is CASSYLGGPNTEAFF.

CDR3 sequence: CASSQDWRGDTEAFF. The chain carries TRBV4-3 and TRBJ1-1. The CDR3 spans 15 residues. Germline V gene lookup returns CDR1 LGHNA and CDR2 YSLEER.

V and J are TRBV29-1 and TRBJ2-1; the TCRdb call, TRBD2, lacks DNA for checking. Germline assignment: CDR1 SQVTM and CDR2 ANQGSEA. CDR3 size: 18 residues. CDR3 sequence: CSVERSSGALSSYNEQFF.

The genes are TRBV20-1 and TRBJ2-1. The CDR3 is 11 amino acids. Germline-derived CDR1 and CDR2 are DFQATT and SNEGSKA (reference sequence). CDR3 residues: CSARAAGEQFF.